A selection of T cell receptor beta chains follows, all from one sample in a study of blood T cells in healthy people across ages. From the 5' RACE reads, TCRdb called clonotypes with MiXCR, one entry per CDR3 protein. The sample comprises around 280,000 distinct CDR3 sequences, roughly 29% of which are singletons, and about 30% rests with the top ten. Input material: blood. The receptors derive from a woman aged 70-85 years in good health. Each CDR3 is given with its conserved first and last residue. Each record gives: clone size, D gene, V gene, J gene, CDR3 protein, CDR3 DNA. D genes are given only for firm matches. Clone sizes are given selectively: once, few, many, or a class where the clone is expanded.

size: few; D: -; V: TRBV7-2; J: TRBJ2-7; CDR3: CASSLGPDYEQYF; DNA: TGTGCCAGCAGCTTAGGACCGGACTACGAGCAGTACTTC
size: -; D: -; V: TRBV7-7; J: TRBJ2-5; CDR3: CASSPTQGWETQYF; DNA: TGTGCTAGCAGCCCAACCCAGGGTTGGGAGACCCAGTACTTC
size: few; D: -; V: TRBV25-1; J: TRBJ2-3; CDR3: CASSGQTGSTDTQYF; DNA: TGTGCCAGCAGTGGCCAGACAGGAAGCACAGATACGCAGTATTTT
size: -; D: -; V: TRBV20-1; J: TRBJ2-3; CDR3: CSALRGTSTDTQYF; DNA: TGCAGTGCCCTCCGGGGGACTAGCACAGATACGCAGTATTTT
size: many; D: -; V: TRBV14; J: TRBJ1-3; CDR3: CASSRGTGSGNTIYF; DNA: TGCGCCAGCAGCCGCGGGACTGGATCTGGAAACACCATATATTTT
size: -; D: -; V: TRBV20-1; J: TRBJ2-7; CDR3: CSARSLDYEQYF; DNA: TGCAGTGCCCGCTCCCTAGACTACGAGCAGTACTTC
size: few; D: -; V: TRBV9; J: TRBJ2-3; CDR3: CASSPFKLASDTQYF; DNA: TGTGCCAGCAGTCCCTTTAAGTTAGCGTCGGATACGCAGTATTTT
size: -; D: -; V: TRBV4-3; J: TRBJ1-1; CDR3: CASSQKWVGSAEAFF; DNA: TGCGCCAGCAGCCAAAAATGGGTTGGGAGCGCCGAAGCTTTCTTT
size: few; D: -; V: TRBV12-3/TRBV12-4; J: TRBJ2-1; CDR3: CASRGLYNEQFF; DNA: TGTGCCTCGCGGGGGCTCTACAATGAGCAGTTCTTC
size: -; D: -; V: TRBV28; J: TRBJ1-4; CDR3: CASSFWDGRTNEKLFF; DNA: TGTGCCAGCAGTTTCTGGGACGGACGAACTAATGAAAAACTGTTTTTT
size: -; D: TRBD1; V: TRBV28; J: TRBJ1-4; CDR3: CASSLLDGTGGEKLFF; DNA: TGTGCCAGCAGTTTACTGGACGGGACAGGGGGTGAAAAACTGTTTTTT
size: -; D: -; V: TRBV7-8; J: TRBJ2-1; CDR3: CASSLKVTGKYNEQFF; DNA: TGTGCCAGCAGCTTAAAGGTTACCGGGAAATACAATGAGCAGTTCTTC
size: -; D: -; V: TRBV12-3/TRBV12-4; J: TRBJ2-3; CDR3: CASSLTHRSTDTQYF; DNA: TGTGCCAGCAGTTTAACTCACAGGAGCACAGATACGCAGTATTTT
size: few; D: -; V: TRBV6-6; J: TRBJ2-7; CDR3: CASSQFGYPDYEQYF; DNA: TGTGCCAGCAGCCAATTCGGATATCCCGACTACGAGCAGTACTTC
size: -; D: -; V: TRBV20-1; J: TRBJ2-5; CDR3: CSARRAGGHETQYF; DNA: TGCAGTGCCAGGAGGGCAGGGGGTCATGAGACCCAGTACTTC
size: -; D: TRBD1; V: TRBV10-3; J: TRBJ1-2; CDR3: CATRSSSQGGGNYAYTF; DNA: TGTGCCACCCGCTCCAGTTCCCAGGGGGGAGGTAACTATGCCTACACCTTC
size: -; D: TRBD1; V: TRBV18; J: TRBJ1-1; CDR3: CASSLMTGVENTEAFF; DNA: TGTGCCAGCTCACTAATGACAGGGGTCGAGAACACTGAAGCTTTCTTT
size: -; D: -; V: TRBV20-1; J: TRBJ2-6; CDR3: CSARNRAGANVLTF; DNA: TGCAGTGCTCGTAACAGGGCTGGGGCCAACGTCCTGACTTTC
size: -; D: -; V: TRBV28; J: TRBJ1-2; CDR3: CASSLLLDTGYGYTF; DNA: TGTGCCAGCAGTTTGCTCTTGGACACAGGCTATGGCTACACCTTC
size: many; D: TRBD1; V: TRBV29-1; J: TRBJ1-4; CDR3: CSALFETGGNEKLFF; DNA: TGCAGCGCCCTCTTCGAGACAGGGGGTAATGAAAAACTGTTTTTT
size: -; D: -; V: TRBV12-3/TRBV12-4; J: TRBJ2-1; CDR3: CASSFERWDKQFF; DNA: TGTGCCAGCAGTTTTGAAAGGTGGGATAAGCAGTTCTTC
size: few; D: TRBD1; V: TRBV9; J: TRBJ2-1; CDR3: CASSISGYRGNEQFF; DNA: TGTGCCAGCAGCATATCGGGGTACAGGGGGAATGAGCAGTTCTTC
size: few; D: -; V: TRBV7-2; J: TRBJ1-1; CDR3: CASSLGGVAVNTEAFF; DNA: TGTGCCAGTAGCTTAGGGGGGGTGGCGGTAAACACTGAAGCTTTCTTT
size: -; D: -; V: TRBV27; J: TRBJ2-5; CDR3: CASARRAGVQETQYF; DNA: TGTGCCAGCGCCCGGAGGGCAGGGGTACAAGAGACCCAGTACTTC